The 7 T cell receptor beta chains below were found in one sample sequenced in a study of cytomegalovirus exposure and HLA in healthy donors. The PCR ran on 60 Vbeta and 13 Jbeta primers. Produced via immunoSEQ multiplex PCR; TCRdb's table is partial and in-frame only. The sample holds 150,000 to 200,000 clones; around three quarters are singletons and the top ten take about 2%. Sample: PBMCs. These receptors originate from a man aged 40-55 years in good health and CMV-seronegative.

Of note for this clone: Other DNA sequences in this sample translate to the same CDR3. The chain employs TRBV11-2 and TRBJ2-3, with 7 bases matching TRBD2. Losses at the gene ends were 3 bases for V and 2 bases for J; bases not matched to a gene: 11. Germline V gene lookup returns CDR1 SGHAT and CDR2 FQNNGV. The CDR3 has 17 residues. CDR3 nucleotides: TGTGCCAGCAGCTTTCGGACGGGAGGAACCCACACAGATACGCAGTATTTT. Translated: CASSFRTGGTHTDTQYF.

This chain uses TRBV5-4 with TRBJ1-4, with a weak D call TRBD1 (5 bases). The CDR3 spans 13 residues. With 4 bases removed from V and 4 bases from J, the gap between germline ends came to 8 bases. CDR1 and CDR2 (germline): SGHNT, YYREEE (reference sequence). The CDR3 coding sequence is TGTGCCAGCAGCAGGGGTGTTAATGAAAAACTGTTTTTT. Translated, it gives CASSRGVNEKLFF.

The chain combines TRBV7-2 with TRBJ2-5, with TRBD2 matching over 7 bases. Gene TRBJ2-7 matches the end of the DNA better, so the J call may be wrong. Per the germline V gene, CDR1 is SGHTA and CDR2 is FQGNSA. The CDR3 has 15 residues. This chain's CDR3 is CASSLAGGPVGEQYF. DNA for the CDR3: TGTGCCAGCAGCTTAGCGGGAGGGCCTGTCGGCGAGCAGTACTTC.

The chain has TRBV30 and TRBJ2-7; a weak D match, TRBD2 (5 bases). Germline CDR1 is GTSNPN and CDR2 is SVGIG (reference sequence). The V end lost 0 bases, the J end lost 1 base, and 10 bases lay between the germline ends. This CDR3 has 14 residues. CDR3 DNA sequence: TGTGCCTGGAGTGTGGACTCCTCGTCCTACGAGCAGTACTTC. Its protein product is CAWSVDSSSYEQYF.

This chain links TRBV19 with TRBJ2-1; D uncertain. There are 15 residues in the CDR3. The germline V gene encodes CDR1 LNHDA and CDR2 SQIVND (reference sequence). Trimming pared 9 bases from V and 0 bases from J, leaving 15 bases between. CDR3 loop: CASPCDLCSYNEQFF. Here the CDR3 DNA reads TGTGCCAGCCCTTGCGACTTGTGCTCCTACAATGAGCAGTTCTTC.

V usage is TRBV2 and J usage is TRBJ2-1, with D perhaps TRBD2 (6 bases). Germline CDR1 SNHLY, CDR2 FYNNEI. V lost 6 bases to trimming and J lost 5 bases, with 17 bases between them. This CDR3 region has 15 residues. The CDR3 is CASRLANGGHNEQFF. CDR3 bases: TGTGCCAGCAGGCTAGCAAATGGAGGGCACAATGAGCAGTTCTTC.

V usage is TRBV5-4 and J usage is TRBJ2-1; perhaps TRBD2 as D (7 bases). This CDR3 is 16 amino acids long. V was cut by 0 bases and J by 5 bases, with 15 bases left in between. CDR1 and CDR2 from the germline V gene are SGHNT and YYREEE (reference sequence). The CDR3, as DNA: TGTGCCAGCAGCTTGGCCCGGGGGGCAGGTCACAATGAGCAGTTCTTC. Translation: CASSLARGAGHNEQFF.